This TCR beta chain was captured in a study of cytomegalovirus exposure and HLA in healthy donors. Method: immunoSEQ multiplex PCR; TCRdb's copy keeps in-frame clones and lacks some. The table records some 150,000 clones, less than 90% of them present only once. The CDR3 sequence is 13 residues long. CDR1 and CDR2 from the germline V gene are SGHRS and YFSETQ. V was cut by 2 bases and J by 4 bases, with 8 bases left in between. The clonotype originates from a man aged 18 to 30 in good health and CMV-seropositive. This rearrangement joins TRBV5-1 to TRBJ2-3; D is possibly TRBD1 (6 bases). Sequenced sample: PBMCs. The CDR3 spells CASSFGGSDTQYF. CDR3 in DNA: TGCGCCAGCAGCTTTGGGGGCTCAGATACGCAGTATTTT.